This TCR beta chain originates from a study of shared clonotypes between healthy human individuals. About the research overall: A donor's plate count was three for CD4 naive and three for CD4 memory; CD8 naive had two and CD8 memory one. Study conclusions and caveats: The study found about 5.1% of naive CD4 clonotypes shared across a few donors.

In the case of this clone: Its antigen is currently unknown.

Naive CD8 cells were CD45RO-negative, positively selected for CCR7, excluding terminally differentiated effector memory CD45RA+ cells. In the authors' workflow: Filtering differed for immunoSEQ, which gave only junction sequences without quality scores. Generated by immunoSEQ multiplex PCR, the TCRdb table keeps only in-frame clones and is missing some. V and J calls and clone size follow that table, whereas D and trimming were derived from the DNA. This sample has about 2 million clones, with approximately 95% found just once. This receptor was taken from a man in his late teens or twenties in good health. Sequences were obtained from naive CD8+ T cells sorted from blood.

Here the CDR3 DNA reads TGTGCCAGTAGTATGTCTCGGGAGGGCCCAGATACGCAGTATTTT. Translated: CASSMSREGPDTQYF. This rearrangement joins TRBV19 to TRBJ2-3; TRBD2 aligns across 8 bases. This CDR3 spans 15 amino acids. CDR1 and CDR2 from the germline V gene are LNHDA and SQIVND (reference sequence). V shed 3 bases, J shed 4 bases, and the junction held 6 bases outside the gene matches. Filled out from reference TRBV19 and TRBJ2-3, the complete variable domain reads DGGITQSPKYLFRKEGQNVTLSCEQNLNHDAMYWYRQDPGQGLRLIYYSQIVNDFQKGDIAEGYSVSREKKESFPLTVTSAQKNPTAFYLCASSMSREGPDTQYFGPGTRLTVL.